Shown below are 10 T cell receptor beta chains from a single sample sequenced in a study of control samples from healthy donors and cancer patients (TCRdb year 2020). The protocol used for the library was the immunoSEQ multiplex PCR assay. This immuneACCESS table, as held by TCRdb, lists in-frame sequences with V and J called but not all clones. Of the missing ones, under half trace to an unresolved V gene in checked studies; the others have no known cause. The sample has fewer than 200,000 clones on record, nearly 96% of them singletons. The ten most abundant clones make up 0.85% to 1.3% of the sample. Material for sequencing was blood. These receptors originate from a woman between 25 and 40 years old in good health.

This rearrangement joins TRBV9 to TRBJ1-4; D remains unclear. The V gene's germline CDR1 is SGDLS and CDR2 YYNGEE. V was cut by 1 base and J by 3 bases, with 13 bases left in between. CDR3 size: 16 residues. CDR3 protein: CASSVSWRRANEKLFF. CDR3 nucleotides: TGTGCCAGCAGCGTATCTTGGCGGAGGGCTAATGAAAAACTGTTTTTT.

This clone has more than one count but fewer than ten. This sequence joins TRBV24-1 and TRBJ2-3; 14 nucleotides agree with TRBD2. Germline lookup yields CDR1 KGHDR and CDR2 SFDVKD. This CDR3 region has 17 residues. The junction had 6 bases not matched to a gene; V was cut back by 3 bases and J by 5 bases. In nucleotides, the CDR3 is TGTGCCACCAGTGATCCCCTCGGACTAGCGGGAGGAGATACGCAGTATTTT. Translating gives CATSDPLGLAGGDTQYF.

The J gene is TRBJ1-6, the V gene TRBV30; 11 positions agree with TRBD1. From germline, CDR1 is GTSNPN and CDR2 SVGIG (reference sequence). Trimming at V came to 1 base and at J to 10 bases, leaving 3 bases not matched to a gene. This CDR3 has 14 residues. The CDR3 bases are TGTGCCTGGAGTGCGGGACAGGGGGAATCACCCCTCCACTTT. This codes for CAWSAGQGESPLHF.

CDR3 in DNA: TGTGCCAGCAGCTTGGGACAATCCTACGAGCAGTACTTC. This translates into CASSLGQSYEQYF. The chain is built from TRBV11-2 and TRBJ2-7, with a possible D match to TRBD1 (6 bases). Germline CDR1 and CDR2: SGHAT and FQNNGV. The CDR3 is 13 amino acids. V was clipped by 3 bases and J by 1 base, with 7 bases between them.

This chain uses TRBV28 with TRBJ1-3, with 10 bases fitting TRBD1. Per the germline V gene, CDR1 is MDHEN and CDR2 is SYDVKM. With 10 bases clipped from V and 0 bases from J, the junction kept 12 bases outside the gene matches. The CDR3 contains 17 residues. The CDR3 nucleotides are TGTGCCACCAGGGGTGACAGGGGGCTTCCCTCTGGAAACACCATATATTTT. Translated, it gives CATRGDRGLPSGNTIYF.

The sample holds one count of this clone. The rearrangement joins TRBV3-1 (or the pseudogene TRBV3-2) to TRBJ2-3; 8 bases map to TRBD1. The germline V gene has CDR1 LGHDT and CDR2 YNNKEL (reference sequence). The trim removed 2 bases at V and 0 bases at J, leaving 7 bases unmatched. The CDR3 consists of 17 residues. The CDR3 reads CASSQSPGGYSTDTQYF. CDR3 DNA sequence: TGTGCCAGCAGCCAAAGCCCAGGGGGCTATAGCACAGATACGCAGTATTTT.

The V call is TRBV5-1, the J call TRBJ1-3; no definite D call. The CDR3 has 15 residues. Trimming took off 2 bases at V and 0 bases at J, with 9 bases between the two ends. Per germline, CDR1 SGHRS and CDR2 YFSETQ. The CDR3 region is CASSFGRPSGNTIYF. CDR3 bases: TGCGCCAGCAGCTTTGGCCGACCCTCTGGAAACACCATATATTTT.

The rearrangement uses TRBV5-1 and TRBJ2-3; TRBD1 might be the D (5 bases). The CDR3 extends over 19 amino acids. CDR1 is SGHRS, CDR2 YFSETQ, per germline. The ends were cut back, 0 bases at V and 0 bases at J, with 20 bases in the middle. CDR3 sequence (DNA): TGCGCCAGCAGCTTGGCCCGAGGTTGGAGACAGCTAAGCACAGATACGCAGTATTTT. Its translation is CASSLARGWRQLSTDTQYF.

This clone was picked up one time. The gene calls are TRBV28 and TRBJ2-1; TRBD2 agrees at 7 bases. After removal of 4 bases from V and 8 bases from J, the junction contained 8 bases not matched to a gene. Germline loops: CDR1 MDHEN, CDR2 SYDVKM. The CDR3 has 14 amino acids. For the CDR3, the DNA is TGTGCCAGCAGTTCCGCGGGAGCCAGGGATGAGCAGTTCTTC. This sequence encodes CASSSAGARDEQFF.

This clone occurred a few times. The gene calls are TRBV5-4 and TRBJ2-1, with 12 positions matching TRBD1. CDR1 is SGHNT and CDR2 is YYREEE in the germline V gene (reference sequence). The CDR3 is 15 amino acids. V gave up 0 bases and J gave up 12 bases; unmatched junction bases: 7. The chain's CDR3 is CASSLGDRGRKGQFF. The CDR3 DNA sequence: TGTGCCAGCAGCTTGGGGGACAGGGGGCGCAAGGGGCAGTTCTTC.